The 24 T cell receptor beta chains in this list originate from one sample, sequenced in a study of T cells after somatic rescue of genetic block. Clones were read by immunoSEQ multiplex PCR, and TCRdb kept only the in-frame ones, dropping some. The sample includes about 68,000 clones, roughly 90% seen only once; the top ten take roughly 3%. Sequencing input: peripheral blood mononuclear cells (PBMCs). These receptors were collected from a man aged 35 to 55.

J is TRBJ1-1 and V is TRBV5-1, with 8 bases fitting TRBD1. The V segment lost 0 bases and the J segment 3 bases; nucleotides outside the gene matches: 10. CDR1 SGHRS and CDR2 YFSETQ come from the germline V gene. The CDR3 length is 17 residues. CDR3 amino acids: CASSLGQGYGRDTEAFF. The CDR3 region has the DNA TGCGCCAGCAGCTTGGGACAGGGGTATGGTAGGGACACTGAAGCTTTCTTT. The full variable domain, with the rest looked up from reference TRBV5-1 and TRBJ1-1, is KAGVTQTPRYLIKTRGQQVTLSCSPISGHRSVSWYQQTPGQGLQFLFEYFSETQRNKGNFPGRFSGRQFSNSRSEMNVSTLELGDSALYLCASSLGQGYGRDTEAFFGQGTRLTVV.

The chain employs TRBV18 and TRBJ2-1; 7 nucleotides line up with TRBD1. The V segment lost 6 bases and the J segment 2 bases; nucleotides outside the gene matches: 4. The CDR3 spans 14 residues. Germline CDR1 and CDR2: KGHSH and LQKENI. The CDR3 sequence is CASSIGTAYNEQFF. CDR3 bases: TGTGCCAGCTCTATCGGGACAGCCTACAATGAGCAGTTCTTC.

The chain joins TRBV14 to TRBJ2-7; D is undetermined. Trimming stripped 4 bases from V and 2 bases from J, with 6 bases between. The CDR3 consists of 12 residues. In germline, CDR1 is SGHDN, CDR2 FVKESK. CDR3 nucleotides: TGTGCCAGCAGCCCTCCCCCCTACGAGCAGTACTTC. Translated, it gives CASSPPPYEQYF.

The CDR3 bases are TGCGCCAGCACCCGGGCTATCCAGAACTATGGCTACACCTTC. It specifies CASTRAIQNYGYTF. This sequence joins TRBV10-2 and TRBJ1-2; unclear D gene. CDR3 length: 14 amino acids. Germline CDR1 and CDR2: WSHSY and SAAADI. Trimming pared 7 bases from V and 2 bases from J, leaving 14 bases between.

This chain uses TRBV5-4 with TRBJ2-7; 7 bases map to TRBD1. This CDR3 is 13 amino acids long. Germline V gene data show CDR1 as SGHNT and CDR2 as YYREEE (reference sequence). Losses at the gene ends were 1 base for V and 3 bases for J; bases not matched to a gene: 1. CDR3 loop: CASSLRDSYEQYF. CDR3 nucleotide sequence: TGTGCCAGCAGCTTGAGGGACAGCTACGAGCAGTACTTC.

The genes are TRBV15 and TRBJ2-3; 12 bases line up with TRBD2. Looked up from germline, CDR1 is LNHNV and CDR2 is YYDKDF (reference sequence). V lost 2 bases and J lost 10; bases outside the gene matches: 7. The CDR3 loop spans 15 amino acids. The CDR3 coding sequence is TGTGCCACCAGCAGATCTAGCGGGGGGGCCTCGGCGCAGTATTTT. This sequence encodes CATSRSSGGASAQYF.

As for this clone: Germline is not matched at one junction end, which may reflect a read error. The rearrangement uses TRBV5-1 and TRBJ1-1; D remains ambiguous. CDR3 length equals 14 residues. CDR1 SGHRS and CDR2 YFSETQ come from the germline V gene. The CDR3: CASSRGRVNTETFF. Written as DNA, the CDR3 is TGCGCCAGCAGCAGAGGACGGGTGAACACTGAAACTTTCTTT.

The rearrangement links TRBV2 to TRBJ2-5; no definite D call. The J call may be faulty, since TRBJ2-7 better matches the DNA end. Germline CDR1 reads SNHLY; CDR2 reads FYNNEI. This CDR3 comprises 13 residues. The CDR3 nucleotides read TGTGCCAGCAATAGTCAGCCCTTGGACGAGCAGTACTTC. It encodes CASNSQPLDEQYF.

This chain joins TRBV14 and TRBJ2-7; 8 bases fit TRBD1. This CDR3 spans 15 amino acids. Trimming cost V 4 bases and J 1 base; bases outside gene matches: 6. Germline loops: CDR1 SGHDN, CDR2 FVKESK. DNA for the CDR3: TGTGCCAGCAGCCTGACTTGGGACAGGTCCTACGAGCAGTACTTC. It encodes CASSLTWDRSYEQYF.

This sequence joins TRBV11-2 and TRBJ2-3; TRBD1 matches 7 bases. The ends lost 4 bases at V and 0 bases at J; junction bases unmatched: 7. The CDR3 spans 16 residues. Germline lookup yields CDR1 SGHAT and CDR2 FQNNGV. CDR3 sequence (DNA): TGTGCCAGCAGCTCCCCTCCGGGACAGAGCACAGATACGCAGTATTTT. This codes for CASSSPPGQSTDTQYF. Supplemented by reference TRBV11-2 and TRBJ2-3, the full variable domain reads EAGVAQSPRYKIIEKRQSVAFWCNPISGHATLYWYQQILGQGPKLLIQFQNNGVVDDSQLPKDRFSAERLKGVDSTLKIQPAKLEDSAVYLCASSSPPGQSTDTQYFGPGTRLTVL.

This chain uses TRBV5-1 with TRBJ1-2; 11 bases agree with TRBD1. CDR1 is SGHRS and CDR2 is YFSETQ in the germline V gene. The CDR3 has 15 amino acids. J lost 4 bases, V lost 3 bases, and 5 bases had no gene match. CDR3 sequence reads: CASSSGTGGAYGYTF. CDR3 DNA sequence: TGCGCCAGCAGCTCGGGGACAGGGGGTGCCTATGGCTACACCTTC.

The chain employs TRBV6-9 and TRBJ2-7; no definite D call. This CDR3 contains 14 residues. The germline CDR1 and CDR2 sequences are MNHGY and SVAAGI. V was clipped by 3 bases and J by 3 bases, with 12 bases between them. The CDR3 DNA follows: TGTGCCAGCAGTTACTCCGGACCGGGCTACGAGCAGTACTTC. Encoded protein: CASSYSGPGYEQYF.

The rearrangement uses TRBV6-5 and TRBJ1-1; no clear D gene. This CDR3 is built from 14 residues. V shed 4 bases and J shed 3 bases, with 12 bases lying between them. Germline CDR1 and CDR2: MNHEY and SVGAGI. In DNA, the CDR3 is TGTGCCAGCAGTTGGGGTAGGCGGTACACTGAAGCTTTCTTT. Translated, it gives CASSWGRRYTEAFF.

As DNA, the CDR3 is TGTGCCAGCAGCGTTGTATACAATGAGCAGTTCTTC. Translating it yields CASSVVYNEQFF. V usage is TRBV9 and J usage is TRBJ2-1; D not resolved. The CDR3 totals 12 residues. With 2 bases removed from V and 4 bases from J, the gap between germline ends came to 4 bases. CDR1 is SGDLS and CDR2 is YYNGEE in the germline V gene.

The chain joins TRBV5-4 to TRBJ2-3; TRBD1 aligns across 9 bases. Germline CDR1 reads SGHNT; CDR2 reads YYREEE (reference sequence). The trim removed 6 bases at V and 2 bases at J, leaving 7 bases unmatched. CDR3 length: 15 amino acids. Written as DNA, the CDR3 is TGTGCCAGCACTTCCGGGACAGGGCCCACAGATACGCAGTATTTT. This codes for CASTSGTGPTDTQYF.

The chain combines TRBV6-5 with TRBJ1-1; D remains ambiguous. CDR1 is MNHEY and CDR2 is SVGAGI in the germline V gene. CDR3 length: 13 residues. V was shortened by 3 bases and J by 5 bases, with 10 bases between the two germline ends. CDR3 nucleotide sequence: TGTGCCAGCAGTTATCGGCAACGGACTGAAGCTTTCTTT. Translating gives CASSYRQRTEAFF.

The V and J genes are TRBV12-5 and TRBJ2-2; 9 bases line up with TRBD2. Germline V CDR1 and CDR2: LGHNT, FRNRAP. V lost 1 base to trimming and J lost 5 bases; unmatched junction nucleotides: 5. The CDR3 has 16 amino acids. The CDR3 reads CASGLASGMRTGELFF. The CDR3 DNA is TGTGCTAGTGGTTTGGCTAGCGGGATGAGGACCGGGGAGCTGTTTTTT.

This chain uses TRBV19 with TRBJ1-4; TRBD1 agrees at 8 bases. The CDR3 has 14 amino acids. With 7 bases clipped from V and 7 bases from J, the junction kept 8 bases outside the gene matches. In germline, CDR1 is LNHDA, CDR2 SQIVND (reference sequence). CDR3 coding DNA: TGTGCCAGTACCTCAGGGGGCTTGTCTGAAAAACTGTTTTTT. Amino acids: CASTSGGLSEKLFF.

The chain couples TRBV5-1 to TRBJ1-2; possibly TRBD1 for D (5 bases). CDR1 and CDR2 from the germline V gene are SGHRS and YFSETQ. Trimming shortened V by 3 bases and J by 4 bases, and 10 bases separated the two germline ends. CDR3 length equals 13 residues. The CDR3 spells CASSWDRGYGYTF. The CDR3 DNA sequence: TGCGCCAGCAGCTGGGACCGAGGCTATGGCTACACCTTC.

The J gene is TRBJ2-7, the V gene TRBV18; D uncertain. Germline loops: CDR1 KGHSH, CDR2 LQKENI. Trimming shortened V by 6 bases and J by 6 bases, and 12 bases separated the two germline ends. This CDR3 contains 12 residues. Written as DNA, the CDR3 is TGTGCCAGCTCCCCCGAGGCTTCCGAGCAGTACTTC. Residues: CASSPEASEQYF.

A single count supports this clone. The chain employs TRBV10-3 and TRBJ1-2, with D perhaps TRBD1 (5 bases). The CDR3 loop spans 13 amino acids. V was shortened by 6 bases and J by 3 bases, with 11 bases between the two germline ends. The germline gives CDR1 ENHRY, CDR2 SYGVKD. CDR3 protein: CAIRGPLHYGYTF. CDR3 nucleotides: TGTGCCATCAGGGGACCCCTCCACTATGGCTACACCTTC.

This chain connects TRBV4-3 to TRBJ1-6; a weak D match, TRBD1 (5 bases). Trimming took off 0 bases at V and 7 bases at J, with 16 bases between the two ends. Germline V gene lookup returns CDR1 LGHNA and CDR2 YSLEER. The CDR3 covers 17 residues. The CDR3 loop reads CASSQEVRVRENSPLHF. In DNA, the CDR3 is TGCGCCAGCAGCCAAGAGGTGCGGGTCAGGGAGAATTCACCCCTCCACTTT.

The J gene is TRBJ2-7, the V gene TRBV4-2, with 7 bases aligning to TRBD1. Germline V CDR1 and CDR2: LGHNA, YNFKEQ. The CDR3 contains 16 residues. V shed 1 base and J 4 bases; nucleotides not matched to a gene: 10. CDR3 sequence: CASSQGAGTADYEQYF. The CDR3 DNA reads as TGTGCCAGCAGCCAAGGGGCCGGGACAGCGGATTACGAGCAGTACTTC.

The rearrangement joins TRBV7-2 to TRBJ1-4; D is uncertain. V was cut by 0 bases and J by 7 bases, with 15 bases left in between. Germline loops: CDR1 SGHTA, CDR2 FQGNSA. The CDR3 contains 16 residues. This CDR3 reads CASSLAGTGVFEKLFF. The CDR3 bases are TGTGCCAGCAGCTTAGCGGGTACCGGGGTTTTTGAAAAACTGTTTTTT.